Listed below are T cell receptor beta chains from one sample, sequenced in a study of blood T cell repertoires in COVID-19. The method was immunoSEQ multiplex PCR; TCRdb's version includes in-frame clones alone and lacks a portion of them. The data contain approximately 300,000 clones, approximately 83% of them singletons. Sequenced material: PBMCs or T cells enriched from blood (not recorded which). The receptors stem from a woman aged 25 to 45 who had recovered from COVID-19. CDR3s include the opening cysteine and the closing phenylalanine or tryptophan. The order of the fields is CDR3 DNA, CDR3 protein, V gene, CDR3 length, J gene, D gene, clone size. A D gene is named only where the DNA matches it firmly. Not all rows give a size; the values are once, few, many and, for expanded clones, a class.

CDR3 DNA: TGTGCCAGCTCCCAGGGACAGTTCTACGAGCAGTACTTC; CDR3 protein: CASSQGQFYEQYF; V gene: TRBV12-3/TRBV12-4; CDR3 length: 13; J gene: TRBJ2-7; D gene: TRBD1; clone size: .
CDR3 DNA: TGCGCCAGCAGCCGAACCGCGCGGGGGGGCCCCGGCTCCTACAATGAGCAGTTCTTC; CDR3 protein: CASSRTARGGPGSYNEQFF; V gene: TRBV5-1; CDR3 length: 19; J gene: TRBJ2-1; D gene: TRBD2; clone size: .
CDR3 DNA: TGTGCCAGCAAGCGTTGGCAGAATGAAAAACTGTTTTTT; CDR3 protein: CASKRWQNEKLFF; V gene: TRBV6-5; CDR3 length: 13; J gene: TRBJ1-4; D gene: .; clone size: .
CDR3 DNA: TGTGCCAGCAGTCCAACAGGGTCCAGCAATCAGCCCCAGCATTTT; CDR3 protein: CASSPTGSSNQPQHF; V gene: TRBV28; CDR3 length: 15; J gene: TRBJ1-5; D gene: .; clone size: .
CDR3 DNA: TGTGCCAGCAGTCTCGCCCACCCGGGACAGGTACTCCCCAATCAGCCCCAGCATTTT; CDR3 protein: CASSLAHPGQVLPNQPQHF; V gene: TRBV27; CDR3 length: 19; J gene: TRBJ1-5; D gene: TRBD1; clone size: once
CDR3 DNA: TGCGCCAGCAGCTTGGCCGGGTCCAGGGTAGTAAGGATGAACACTGAAGCTTTCTTT; CDR3 protein: CASSLAGSRVVRMNTEAFF; V gene: TRBV5-1; CDR3 length: 19; J gene: TRBJ1-1; D gene: .; clone size: .
CDR3 DNA: TGTGCCAGTAGGGTCCAACGGACAGGCTCTTACAATGAGCAGTTCTTC; CDR3 protein: CASRVQRTGSYNEQFF; V gene: TRBV19; CDR3 length: 16; J gene: TRBJ2-1; D gene: TRBD1; clone size: .
CDR3 DNA: TGCGCCAGCAGCTTGGCCTGGGGGGGGGCGGAGACCCAGTACTTC; CDR3 protein: CASSLAWGGAETQYF; V gene: TRBV5-1; CDR3 length: 15; J gene: TRBJ2-5; D gene: .; clone size: once
CDR3 DNA: TGTGCCGCTAGGGGCGGGGGGGCTCACGATGAGCAGTTCTTC; CDR3 protein: CAARGGGAHDEQFF; V gene: TRBV7-2; CDR3 length: 14; J gene: TRBJ2-1; D gene: TRBD2; clone size: .
CDR3 DNA: TGTGCCACCAGTGATTCCCGGACTAGCGGGAGTGGTGGGGCCAACGTCCTGACTTTC; CDR3 protein: CATSDSRTSGSGGANVLTF; V gene: TRBV24-1; CDR3 length: 19; J gene: TRBJ2-6; D gene: TRBD2; clone size: .
CDR3 DNA: TGTGCCAGCAGCTTGCAAGGGGGCGGAATGAACACTGAAGCTTTCTTT; CDR3 protein: CASSLQGGGMNTEAFF; V gene: TRBV5-6; CDR3 length: 16; J gene: TRBJ1-1; D gene: TRBD1; clone size: .
CDR3 DNA: TGCGCCAGCAGCTTAGGGACTCCCGACCAGTACTTC; CDR3 protein: CASSLGTPDQYF; V gene: TRBV5-1; CDR3 length: 12; J gene: TRBJ2-5; D gene: .; clone size: .
CDR3 DNA: TGTGCCAGCAGCTTAGTGAGCGGGAGCTCCTACGAGCAGTACTTC; CDR3 protein: CASSLVSGSSYEQYF; V gene: TRBV13; CDR3 length: 15; J gene: TRBJ2-7; D gene: TRBD2; clone size: .
CDR3 DNA: TGTGCCACCAGCAGAGAACGGGACAGGGTGAACACTGAAGCTTTCTTT; CDR3 protein: CATSRERDRVNTEAFF; V gene: TRBV15; CDR3 length: 16; J gene: TRBJ1-1; D gene: TRBD1; clone size: .
CDR3 DNA: TGTGCCAGCACCCTAGGACTTTTAGACACCATATATTTT; CDR3 protein: CASTLGLLDTIYF; V gene: TRBV2; CDR3 length: 13; J gene: TRBJ1-3; D gene: .; clone size: .
CDR3 DNA: TGTGCCAGCAGCCAAGATCACTTAAACACTGAAGCTTTCTTT; CDR3 protein: CASSQDHLNTEAFF; V gene: TRBV4-2; CDR3 length: 14; J gene: TRBJ1-1; D gene: .; clone size: .
CDR3 DNA: TGTGCCAGCAGGTCAGGGGGTTCTTATACCAATGAGCAGTTCTTC; CDR3 protein: CASRSGGSYTNEQFF; V gene: TRBV28; CDR3 length: 15; J gene: TRBJ2-1; D gene: TRBD1; clone size: once
CDR3 DNA: TGTGCCACCAGTGATCCCCTAGATGAGCAGTTCTTC; CDR3 protein: CATSDPLDEQFF; V gene: TRBV24-1; CDR3 length: 12; J gene: TRBJ2-1; D gene: .; clone size: .
CDR3 DNA: TGTGCCAGCAGCTTCGGGGGGCGTCAGGCTTTCTTT; CDR3 protein: CASSFGGRQAFF; V gene: TRBV5-4; CDR3 length: 12; J gene: TRBJ1-1; D gene: .; clone size: many
CDR3 DNA: TGTGCCACCAGCAGAGCCGCAGGGACTGAAGCTTTCTTT; CDR3 protein: CATSRAAGTEAFF; V gene: TRBV15; CDR3 length: 13; J gene: TRBJ1-1; D gene: .; clone size: .
CDR3 DNA: TGTGCCAGCTCACCGGTACTCAACTATGGCTACACCTTC; CDR3 protein: CASSPVLNYGYTF; V gene: TRBV18; CDR3 length: 13; J gene: TRBJ1-2; D gene: .; clone size: few
CDR3 DNA: TGTGCCAGCTCACCTCCGGGACAGGGAACTGTAGGCACTGAAGCTTTCTTT; CDR3 protein: CASSPPGQGTVGTEAFF; V gene: TRBV18; CDR3 length: 17; J gene: TRBJ1-1; D gene: TRBD1; clone size: .
CDR3 DNA: TGTGCCATCAGTGAGACGCGCGGAGGCGGGGGGTACGAGCAGTACTTC; CDR3 protein: CAISETRGGGGYEQYF; V gene: TRBV10-3; CDR3 length: 16; J gene: TRBJ2-7; D gene: TRBD2; clone size: once
CDR3 DNA: TGTGCCAGCAGTCTCACGTCGACAGGGAGGACTGAAGCTTTCTTT; CDR3 protein: CASSLTSTGRTEAFF; V gene: TRBV27; CDR3 length: 15; J gene: TRBJ1-1; D gene: TRBD1; clone size: .
CDR3 DNA: TGTGCCAGCAGCCCGCTGGGGACTAGTCCCTACAATGAGCAGTTCTTC; CDR3 protein: CASSPLGTSPYNEQFF; V gene: TRBV11-3; CDR3 length: 16; J gene: TRBJ2-1; D gene: TRBD2; clone size: .
CDR3 DNA: TGCGCCAGCAGCTTGCACAGGGAGGGTGGCTACACCTTC; CDR3 protein: CASSLHREGGYTF; V gene: TRBV5-1; CDR3 length: 13; J gene: TRBJ1-2; D gene: .; clone size: once
CDR3 DNA: TGTGCCACCAGTGATTTGGGAACAGGGGGGACCCAGTACTTC; CDR3 protein: CATSDLGTGGTQYF; V gene: TRBV24-1; CDR3 length: 14; J gene: TRBJ2-5; D gene: TRBD1; clone size: .
CDR3 DNA: TGTGCCAGCAGCCGACAGGGGGCGGCGAGAGAGCAGTACTTC; CDR3 protein: CASSRQGAAREQYF; V gene: TRBV3-1/TRBV3-2; CDR3 length: 14; J gene: TRBJ2-7; D gene: TRBD1; clone size: .
CDR3 DNA: TGTGCCAGTAGTATCCTCTGGGGACAGGGGGCAGATACGCAGTATTTT; CDR3 protein: CASSILWGQGADTQYF; V gene: TRBV19; CDR3 length: 16; J gene: TRBJ2-3; D gene: TRBD1; clone size: .
CDR3 DNA: TGTGCCAGCAGCGGTATAGCGGGGGGGCCTAATGAGCAGTTCTTC; CDR3 protein: CASSGIAGGPNEQFF; V gene: TRBV3-1/TRBV3-2; CDR3 length: 15; J gene: TRBJ2-1; D gene: TRBD2; clone size: .
CDR3 DNA: TGTGCCAGCAGCTACGACAGGGGGGGCAATCAGCCCCAGCATTTT; CDR3 protein: CASSYDRGGNQPQHF; V gene: TRBV5-5; CDR3 length: 15; J gene: TRBJ1-5; D gene: TRBD1; clone size: .
CDR3 DNA: TGTGCCAGCAGCACTACAGGGTACGAGCAGTACTTC; CDR3 protein: CASSTTGYEQYF; V gene: TRBV6-5; CDR3 length: 12; J gene: TRBJ2-7; D gene: .; clone size: few
CDR3 DNA: TGTGCCAGCAGTGGACAGGGCCTAAACACCGGGGAGCTGTTTTTT; CDR3 protein: CASSGQGLNTGELFF; V gene: TRBV2; CDR3 length: 15; J gene: TRBJ2-2; D gene: TRBD1; clone size: .
CDR3 DNA: TGTGCCACCGGAAAGGCAGGGGCGAGCTACAATGAGCAGTTCTTC; CDR3 protein: CATGKAGASYNEQFF; V gene: TRBV24-1; CDR3 length: 15; J gene: TRBJ2-1; D gene: .; clone size: .
CDR3 DNA: TGTGCCAGCAGCCAAGATCTAGGAAGGTATCAGCCCCAGCATTTT; CDR3 protein: CASSQDLGRYQPQHF; V gene: TRBV3-1/TRBV3-2; CDR3 length: 15; J gene: TRBJ1-5; D gene: .; clone size: .
CDR3 DNA: TGTGCCAGCAGAGGTAGCGTTTACAATGAGCAGTTCTTC; CDR3 protein: CASRGSVYNEQFF; V gene: TRBV6-5; CDR3 length: 13; J gene: TRBJ2-1; D gene: .; clone size: .
CDR3 DNA: TGTGCCAGCTCACCACTGAGCATGAACACTGAAGCTTTCTTT; CDR3 protein: CASSPLSMNTEAFF; V gene: TRBV18; CDR3 length: 14; J gene: TRBJ1-1; D gene: .; clone size: .
CDR3 DNA: TGCGCCAGCAGCGAACAGGGCAGCACAGATACGCAGTATTTT; CDR3 protein: CASSEQGSTDTQYF; V gene: TRBV5-1; CDR3 length: 14; J gene: TRBJ2-3; D gene: .; clone size: .
CDR3 DNA: TGTGCCAGCAGCGCGGGGACCCCTCGAAATCAGCCCCAGCATTTT; CDR3 protein: CASSAGTPRNQPQHF; V gene: TRBV21-1; CDR3 length: 15; J gene: TRBJ1-5; D gene: .; clone size: .
CDR3 DNA: .; CDR3 protein: CASILGAAGNTIYF; V gene: TRBV10-2; CDR3 length: 14; J gene: TRBJ1-3; D gene: .; clone size: .
CDR3 DNA: TGTGCCAGCAACCAAGGGGACTACAATGAGCAGTTCTTC; CDR3 protein: CASNQGDYNEQFF; V gene: TRBV2; CDR3 length: 13; J gene: TRBJ2-1; D gene: .; clone size: .
CDR3 DNA: TGTGCCAGCAGTCCCGCGGGGGGCTATGGCTACACCTTC; CDR3 protein: CASSPAGGYGYTF; V gene: TRBV12-3/TRBV12-4; CDR3 length: 13; J gene: TRBJ1-2; D gene: .; clone size: .
CDR3 DNA: TGTGCCAGTAGTATGACAGGGGACAACAGCAGGTACACTGAAGCTTTCTTT; CDR3 protein: CASSMTGDNSRYTEAFF; V gene: TRBV19; CDR3 length: 17; J gene: TRBJ1-1; D gene: TRBD1; clone size: .
CDR3 DNA: TGTGCCAGCAGCCAAGAATCTGGCACAGATACGCAGTATTTT; CDR3 protein: CASSQESGTDTQYF; V gene: TRBV14; CDR3 length: 14; J gene: TRBJ2-3; D gene: .; clone size: medium-sized
CDR3 DNA: TGTGCCAGCAGCTTAGCCAGGCGCACTGAAGCTTTCTTT; CDR3 protein: CASSLARRTEAFF; V gene: TRBV7-2; CDR3 length: 13; J gene: TRBJ1-1; D gene: .; clone size: .
CDR3 DNA: TGTGCCAGCAGCCCCAACCGAATAAATGGGAGGGACACTGAAGCTTTCTTT; CDR3 protein: CASSPNRINGRDTEAFF; V gene: TRBV9; CDR3 length: 17; J gene: TRBJ1-1; D gene: .; clone size: .
CDR3 DNA: TGTGCCAGCAGCTTAGGTACAGGGGTAGGACAGCCCCAGCATTTT; CDR3 protein: CASSLGTGVGQPQHF; V gene: TRBV11-2; CDR3 length: 15; J gene: TRBJ1-5; D gene: TRBD1; clone size: .
CDR3 DNA: TGTGCCAGATCGGGGAACACTGAAGCTTTCTTT; CDR3 protein: CARSGNTEAFF; V gene: TRBV2; CDR3 length: 11; J gene: TRBJ1-1; D gene: .; clone size: once
CDR3 DNA: TGCGCCAGCAGCCGTGACAGGTGGTCTGAAGCTTTCTTT; CDR3 protein: CASSRDRWSEAFF; V gene: TRBV5-1; CDR3 length: 13; J gene: TRBJ1-1; D gene: .; clone size: .
CDR3 DNA: TGTGCCAGCAGCTCCTTCTCCACCGGGACAGGGGACTACGAGCAGTACTTC; CDR3 protein: CASSSFSTGTGDYEQYF; V gene: TRBV7-3; CDR3 length: 17; J gene: TRBJ2-7; D gene: TRBD1; clone size: .
CDR3 DNA: TGTGCCAGCAGTCCTGCTAGGGAGCTGTTTTTT; CDR3 protein: CASSPARELFF; V gene: TRBV6-6; CDR3 length: 11; J gene: TRBJ2-2; D gene: .; clone size: .
CDR3 DNA: TGTGCCAGCTCACCACCCGCAGCAGGAGGTTCACCCCTCCACTTT; CDR3 protein: CASSPPAAGGSPLHF; V gene: TRBV18; CDR3 length: 15; J gene: TRBJ1-6; D gene: .; clone size: .
CDR3 DNA: TGTGCCAGCAGCGGGACAGGCCGTAATGAAAAACTGTTTTTT; CDR3 protein: CASSGTGRNEKLFF; V gene: TRBV2; CDR3 length: 14; J gene: TRBJ1-4; D gene: TRBD1; clone size: .
CDR3 DNA: TGTGCCAGCAGTTTGACTAGACCTGATAGCAATCAGCCCCAGCATTTT; CDR3 protein: CASSLTRPDSNQPQHF; V gene: TRBV28; CDR3 length: 16; J gene: TRBJ1-5; D gene: .; clone size: .
CDR3 DNA: TGTGCCTGGAGACCGGACACCTCTGGGGCCAACGTCCTGACTTTC; CDR3 protein: CAWRPDTSGANVLTF; V gene: TRBV30; CDR3 length: 15; J gene: TRBJ2-6; D gene: .; clone size: .
CDR3 DNA: TGTGCCAGCAGCTTGCAGGGCCGATATAGCAATCAGCCCCAGCATTTT; CDR3 protein: CASSLQGRYSNQPQHF; V gene: TRBV5-6; CDR3 length: 16; J gene: TRBJ1-5; D gene: .; clone size: .
CDR3 DNA: TGCGCCAGCAGGGGGACAGGGTATGAAGCTTTCTTT; CDR3 protein: CASRGTGYEAFF; V gene: TRBV5-1; CDR3 length: 12; J gene: TRBJ1-1; D gene: TRBD1; clone size: .
CDR3 DNA: TGTGCCAGCAGCCGGAAGTCTAGCGGGAGAACCTACGAGCAGTACTTC; CDR3 protein: CASSRKSSGRTYEQYF; V gene: TRBV3-1/TRBV3-2; CDR3 length: 16; J gene: TRBJ2-7; D gene: TRBD2; clone size: many